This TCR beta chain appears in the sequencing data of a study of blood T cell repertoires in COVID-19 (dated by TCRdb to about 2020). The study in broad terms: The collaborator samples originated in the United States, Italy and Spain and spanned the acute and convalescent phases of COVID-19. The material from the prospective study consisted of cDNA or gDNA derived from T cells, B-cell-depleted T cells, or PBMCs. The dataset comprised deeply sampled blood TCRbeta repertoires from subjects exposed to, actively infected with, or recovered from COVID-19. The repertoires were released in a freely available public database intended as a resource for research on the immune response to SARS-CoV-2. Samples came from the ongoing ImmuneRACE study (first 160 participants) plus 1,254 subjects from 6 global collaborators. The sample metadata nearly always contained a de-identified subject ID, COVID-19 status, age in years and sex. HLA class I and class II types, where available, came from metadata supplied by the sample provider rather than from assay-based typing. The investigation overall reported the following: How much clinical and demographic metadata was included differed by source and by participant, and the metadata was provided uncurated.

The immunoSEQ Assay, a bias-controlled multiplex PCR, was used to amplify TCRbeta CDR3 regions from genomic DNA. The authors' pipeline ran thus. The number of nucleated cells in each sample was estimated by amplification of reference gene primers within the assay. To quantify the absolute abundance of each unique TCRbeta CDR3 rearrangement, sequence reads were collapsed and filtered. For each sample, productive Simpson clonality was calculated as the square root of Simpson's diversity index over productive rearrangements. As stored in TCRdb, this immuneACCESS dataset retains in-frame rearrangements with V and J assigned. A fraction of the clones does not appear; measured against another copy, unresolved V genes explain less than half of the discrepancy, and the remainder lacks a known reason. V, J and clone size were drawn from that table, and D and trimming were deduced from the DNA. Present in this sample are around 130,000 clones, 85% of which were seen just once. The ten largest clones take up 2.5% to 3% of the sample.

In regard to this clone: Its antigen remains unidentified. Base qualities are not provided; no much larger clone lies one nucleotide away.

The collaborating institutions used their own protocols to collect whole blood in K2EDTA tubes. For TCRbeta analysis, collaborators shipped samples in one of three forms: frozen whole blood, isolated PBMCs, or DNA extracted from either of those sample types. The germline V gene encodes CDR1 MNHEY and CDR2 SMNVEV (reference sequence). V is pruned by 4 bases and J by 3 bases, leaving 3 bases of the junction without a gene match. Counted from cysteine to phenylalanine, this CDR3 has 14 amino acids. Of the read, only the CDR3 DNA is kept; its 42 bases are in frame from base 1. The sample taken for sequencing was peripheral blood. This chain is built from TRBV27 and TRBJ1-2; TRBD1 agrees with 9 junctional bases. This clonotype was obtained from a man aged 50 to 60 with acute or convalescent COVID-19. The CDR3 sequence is CASSSGTGHYGYTF. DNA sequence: TGTGCCAGCAGTTCAGGGACAGGGCACTATGGCTACACCTTC.